Reported below is one TCR beta chain. Distinct nucleotide sequences in the sample also encode this CDR3. V lost 3 bases to trimming and J lost 4 bases; unmatched junction nucleotides: 3. Germline lookup yields CDR1 KGHDR and CDR2 SFDVKD. The CDR3 has 16 residues. The data were taken from a study of blood T cell repertoires in COVID-19. Study context: PBMCs, B-cell-depleted T cells, or T cells provided the cDNA or gDNA that made up the material.

Assay used: immunoSEQ multiplex PCR; TCRdb lists only in-frame clones, some missing. The table includes roughly 180,000 clones, approximately 90% detected once. Sequencing was carried out using peripheral blood. This sequence originates from a woman in her thirties with active or convalescent COVID-19. This chain uses TRBV24-1 with TRBJ2-2; 11 nucleotides agree with TRBD1. This CDR3 is CATSDPGTGGTGELFF. CDR3 coding DNA: TGTGCCACCAGTGATCCCGGGACAGGGGGCACCGGGGAGCTGTTTTTT.